These 7 T cell receptor beta chains were all obtained from the same sample, sequenced in a study of identical twins. TCRdb called the 5' RACE reads again in MiXCR, with one record for every CDR3 protein. Among more than 600,000 distinct CDR3 sequences, roughly 20% were seen once, and the ten largest hold around 13%. The same data also contributed to another study, on T cells expressing NK-cell markers.

Sequences were obtained from PBMCs. Receptors were obtained from a woman between 18 and 30 years old in good health.

The chain recombines TRBV20-1 with TRBJ2-1; unclear D gene. The CDR3 runs 16 residues. Trimming took 3 bases from V and 4 from J, leaving 19 bases between them. Germline V CDR1 and CDR2: DFQATT, SNEGSKA (reference sequence). Here the CDR3 DNA reads TGCAGTGCTAGTGAAGGCGCTGCCGCCGGATACAATGAGCAGTTCTTC. Translating it yields CSASEGAAAGYNEQFF.

The rearrangement joins TRBV12-3 or TRBV12-4 to TRBJ2-5; 9 bases agree with TRBD2. The CDR3 runs 14 residues. Germline trimming cut 6 bases from V and 5 bases from J; bases unmatched to any gene: 7. The CDR3 bases are TGTGCCAGCAGAACTAGCGGGTCCGGCGAGACCCAGTACTTC. Its protein product is CASRTSGSGETQYF.

This chain joins TRBV6-1 and TRBJ2-7, with 7 positions matching TRBD2. Germline trimming cut 6 bases from V and 3 bases from J; bases unmatched to any gene: 8. Per the germline V gene, CDR1 is MNHNS and CDR2 is SASEGT. CDR3 length: 14 residues. CDR3: CASRVWGGNYEQYF. The DNA for the CDR3 is TGTGCCAGCAGGGTCTGGGGGGGGAACTACGAGCAGTACTTC.

This clonotype was observed many times. The gene calls are TRBV13 and TRBJ2-2; 7 nucleotides agree with TRBD1. There are 13 residues in the CDR3. J was trimmed by 8 bases and V by 3 bases; bases with no gene match: 3. Germline V gives CDR1 PRHDT, CDR2 FYEKMQ (reference sequence). The CDR3 sequence: CASSFTGEGELFF. CDR3 in DNA: TGTGCCAGCAGCTTCACAGGGGAAGGGGAGCTGTTTTTT.

Many counts were recorded for this clonotype. The rearrangement joins TRBV5-8 to TRBJ2-3; D may be TRBD2 (6 bases). The germline gives CDR1 SGHTS, CDR2 YDEGEE. The CDR3 loop spans 15 amino acids. V gave up 1 base and J gave up 0 bases, with 9 bases separating them. For the CDR3, the DNA is TGTGCCAGCAGCTTGCTGAGCGGGAGCACAGATACGCAGTATTTT. Translated, it gives CASSLLSGSTDTQYF.

This clonotype was counted only a few times. The CDR3 DNA reads TGTGCCAGCACCCGGACAGGGGGTGAGCAGTTCTTC. Its translation is CASTRTGGEQFF. V is TRBV9 and J is TRBJ2-1; TRBD1 matches at 10 bases. V trimming: 6 bases; J trimming: 9 bases; junction bases outside the gene matches: 3. This CDR3 is 12 amino acids long. Germline V gene sequence: CDR1 SGDLS, CDR2 YYNGEE.

The V and J genes are TRBV5-1 and TRBJ2-7; the D gene is possibly TRBD2 (6 bases). The CDR3 is made up of 14 amino acids. CDR1 is SGHRS and CDR2 is YFSETQ in the germline V gene. V lost 4 bases to trimming and J lost 3 bases, with 14 bases between them. In DNA, the CDR3 is TGCGCCAGCAGCGGGGGACTCTCATACTACGAGCAGTACTTC. The encoded protein is CASSGGLSYYEQYF.